This T cell receptor beta chain came from a study of T cell changes during pregnancy in multiple sclerosis (dated by TCRdb to about 2019). At the level of the whole study: Changes in the T cell repertoire over the course of pregnancy were examined in this study in women with multiple sclerosis.

Library generation was performed with the immunoSEQ multiplex PCR assay. TCRdb provides this immuneACCESS table in a form limited to in-frame rearrangements. Some clones are lacking; in checked studies, under half of them reflect an unresolved V gene, and why the rest are absent is not known. For this sample there are tens of thousands of clones; about nine tenths appear just once. Around 8% of the sample is taken by the ten largest. Comment on this clone: Its antigen specificity is not known. Base quality data are lacking; no much larger clone is found one base away.

From its cysteine to its phenylalanine, the CDR3 spans 15 amino acids. Here the CDR3 DNA is all that survives: 45 bases in frame from base 1. From V the trimming removes 4 bases and from J it removes 6 bases, while the gene matches leave 11 bases of the junction unaccounted for. CDR1 and CDR2, per the germline V gene, are LGHNA and YNFKEQ. The clonotype comes from a female donor in good health, enrolled as a control in a pregnancy study. Sequences were derived from CD8+ T cells from peripheral blood mononuclear cells, sampled in the first trimester of pregnancy. The receptor chain draws on TRBV4-2 and TRBJ1-2; TRBD1 aligns with 7 central bases. The nucleotide sequence is TGTGCCAGCAGCCCCTCTGACGACAGGGTAGATGGCTACACCTTC. Its translation reads: CASSPSDDRVDGYTF.